Listed below are T cell receptor beta chains from one sample, sequenced in a study of T cell responses to AZD1222 COVID-19 vaccine. Only in-frame clones appear in the TCRdb table, and some are missing; sequencing was by immunoSEQ multiplex PCR. The table includes just over 150,000 clones, over 70% detected once. The sample consisted of peripheral blood, taken 28 days after the second AZD1222 dose. The receptors stem from an adult who received the AZD1222 COVID-19 vaccine. Each CDR3 is given with its conserved first and last residue. The order of the fields is J gene, clone size, V gene, CDR3 protein. Size is stated for part of the rows, as once, few or many counts, or as a class when the clone is expanded.

J: TRBJ1-4
size: -
V: TRBV3-1/TRBV3-2
CDR3: CASSQRTEKLFF

J: TRBJ2-2
size: -
V: TRBV27
CDR3: CASRVSGGGGELFF

J: TRBJ1-2
size: once
V: TRBV23-1
CDR3: CASSQSRQAYGYTF

J: TRBJ2-7
size: -
V: TRBV19
CDR3: CASSTRQSSYEQYF

J: TRBJ1-6
size: -
V: TRBV11-2
CDR3: CASSLPSSPLHF

J: TRBJ2-1
size: -
V: TRBV7-2
CDR3: CASSLFTGLNEQFF

J: TRBJ1-1
size: -
V: TRBV5-1
CDR3: CASSFSGTGGVEAFF

J: TRBJ2-6
size: few
V: TRBV5-4
CDR3: CASNLGGGQSSGANVLTF

J: TRBJ1-5
size: few
V: TRBV28
CDR3: CASSKRGNQPQHF

J: TRBJ1-3
size: -
V: TRBV12-3/TRBV12-4
CDR3: CASSLSGAPTIYF

J: TRBJ2-5
size: -
V: TRBV7-3
CDR3: CASSNSGTPGETQYF

J: TRBJ1-4
size: -
V: TRBV5-1
CDR3: CASSPNPQGVAEKLFF

J: TRBJ1-6
size: -
V: TRBV28
CDR3: CASSLNNSPLHF

J: TRBJ2-1
size: once
V: TRBV2
CDR3: CASSASTRREQFF

J: TRBJ1-1
size: -
V: TRBV6-5
CDR3: CASGRGNTEAFF

J: TRBJ1-5
size: -
V: TRBV27
CDR3: CASSVKFTQVRSNQPQHF

J: TRBJ2-3
size: -
V: TRBV28
CDR3: CASSPQGRILTDTQYF

J: TRBJ2-1
size: -
V: TRBV2
CDR3: CASGKLAGDNEQFF

J: TRBJ2-7
size: -
V: TRBV28
CDR3: CASSMQGASYEQYF

J: TRBJ1-1
size: few
V: TRBV18
CDR3: CASREGRNTEAFF

J: TRBJ2-1
size: -
V: TRBV7-8
CDR3: CASSVGTGNEQFF

J: TRBJ1-6
size: -
V: TRBV5-1
CDR3: CASSKDRGHVSPLHF

J: TRBJ1-5
size: once
V: TRBV6-2/TRBV6-3
CDR3: CASSNTNSNQPQHF

J: TRBJ2-1
size: -
V: TRBV29-1
CDR3: CSVGQGARGEQFF

J: TRBJ2-1
size: -
V: TRBV7-9
CDR3: CAISGSSYNEQFF

J: TRBJ2-7
size: few
V: TRBV18
CDR3: CASSPGQTYEQYF

J: TRBJ2-7
size: -
V: TRBV2
CDR3: CASSEGTSGIYEQYF

J: TRBJ1-4
size: -
V: TRBV3-1/TRBV3-2
CDR3: CASSSGTGGFEKLFF

J: TRBJ2-1
size: once
V: TRBV11-2
CDR3: CASSSGGRVNEQFF

J: TRBJ2-1
size: -
V: TRBV5-6
CDR3: CASSYPIEAPSREQFF

J: TRBJ2-7
size: -
V: TRBV10-3
CDR3: CAISESTYEQYF